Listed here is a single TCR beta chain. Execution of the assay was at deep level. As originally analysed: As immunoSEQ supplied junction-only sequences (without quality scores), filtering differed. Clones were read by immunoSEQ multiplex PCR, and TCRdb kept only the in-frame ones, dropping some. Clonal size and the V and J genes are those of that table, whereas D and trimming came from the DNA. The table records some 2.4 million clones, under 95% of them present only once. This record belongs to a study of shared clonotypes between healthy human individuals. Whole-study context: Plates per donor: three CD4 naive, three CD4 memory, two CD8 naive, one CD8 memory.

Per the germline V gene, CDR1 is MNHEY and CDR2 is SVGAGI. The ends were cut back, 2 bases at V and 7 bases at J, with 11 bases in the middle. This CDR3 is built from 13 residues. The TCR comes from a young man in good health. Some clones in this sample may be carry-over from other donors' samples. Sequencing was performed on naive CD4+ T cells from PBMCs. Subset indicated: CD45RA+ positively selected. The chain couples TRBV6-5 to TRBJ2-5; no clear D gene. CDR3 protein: CASSYPPRGTQYF. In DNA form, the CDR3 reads TGTGCCAGCAGTTACCCCCCCCGTGGGACCCAGTACTTC.